The 23 T cell receptor beta chains below were found in one sample sequenced in a study of cytomegalovirus exposure and HLA in healthy donors. The PCR contained 60 Vbeta and 13 Jbeta primers. Some clones are missing from TCRdb's copy, which holds only in-frame ones; the method was immunoSEQ multiplex PCR. Of just under 250,000 clones in the sample, about 80% were seen once. Specimen: PBMCs. Source of these receptors: a woman between 40 and 55 years old in good health and CMV-seropositive.

As for this clone: Its ends do not fully match the called genes, so a read error is possible. The V gene is TRBV7-7, the J gene TRBJ2-7, with TRBD2 identical over 7 bases. Looked up from germline, CDR1 is SSHAT and CDR2 is FNYEAQ (reference sequence). CDR3 length: 13 residues. The CDR3 DNA follows: TGTGCTAGCAGCTCTTCTGGAGCGGGGGAGCAGTACTTC. Translated, it gives CASSSSGAGEQYF.

The chain couples TRBV6-5 to TRBJ1-2; 9 bases fit TRBD1. The CDR3 covers 15 residues. The J segment lost 4 bases and the V segment lost 5 bases, leaving 8 bases of the junction unmatched. Per germline, CDR1 MNHEY and CDR2 SVGAGI. Written as DNA, the CDR3 is TGTGCCAGCAGTACGACAGGGGGTAACCTCTATGGCTACACCTTC. Translating it yields CASSTTGGNLYGYTF.

This clone has just one count. The gene calls are TRBV7-8 and TRBJ1-3, with D perhaps TRBD1 (6 bases). CDR1 is SGHVS and CDR2 is FQNEAQ in the germline V gene. The V and J ends lost 6 bases and 0 bases respectively, with 9 bases between them. CDR3 size: 14 residues. In DNA, the CDR3 is TGTGCCAGCAGACAGGGTTCCTCTGGAAACACCATATATTTT. Residues: CASRQGSSGNTIYF.

The chain combines TRBV15 with TRBJ2-1, with 9 nucleotides matching TRBD2. Per the germline V gene, CDR1 is LNHNV and CDR2 is YYDKDF (reference sequence). This CDR3 spans 16 amino acids. V gave up 0 bases and J gave up 6 bases; unmatched junction bases: 6. The CDR3 nucleotides read TGTGCCACCAGCAGAGATAGCGGGAGAGACGGCAATGAGCAGTTCTTC. Translated, it gives CATSRDSGRDGNEQFF.

The rearrangement joins TRBV28 to TRBJ2-1; TRBD2 might be the D (5 bases). Germline V gene lookup returns CDR1 MDHEN and CDR2 SYDVKM. The CDR3 spans 11 residues. V was shortened by 6 bases and J by 9 bases, with 9 bases between the two germline ends. The CDR3 DNA is TGTGCCAGCAGCTACGCGGGTGAGCAGTTCTTC. Translation: CASSYAGEQFF.

The J gene is TRBJ2-2, the V gene TRBV6-1; D not resolved. Germline CDR1 MNHNS, CDR2 SASEGT. Trimming shortened V by 7 bases and J by 5 bases, and 11 bases separated the two germline ends. The CDR3 covers 13 residues. CDR3 residues: CASKQTATGELFF. Here the CDR3 DNA reads TGTGCCAGCAAACAGACCGCAACCGGGGAGCTGTTTTTT.

The V call is TRBV7-9, the J call TRBJ2-7; D possibly corresponds to TRBD2 (6 bases). V was pared by 2 bases and J by 2 bases, with 10 bases between. Per the germline V gene, CDR1 is SEHNR and CDR2 is FQNEAQ (reference sequence). The CDR3 sequence is 14 residues long. The CDR3 region has the DNA TGTGCCAGCAGCTTAAGCGGGCGCACCTACGAGCAGTACTTC. Protein product: CASSLSGRTYEQYF.

The V call is TRBV5-4, the J call TRBJ2-3; 7 nucleotides align to TRBD2. Trimming removed 4 bases from V and 4 bases from J; junction bases left unmatched: 12. Germline V lookup: CDR1 SGHNT, CDR2 YYREEE (reference sequence). There are 16 residues in the CDR3. The CDR3 is CASSQGNRGSADTQYF. The CDR3 DNA follows: TGTGCCAGCAGCCAAGGGAACCGCGGGAGTGCAGATACGCAGTATTTT.

The V and J genes are TRBV18 and TRBJ1-1; 7 positions match TRBD1. Losses at the gene ends were 3 bases for V and 4 bases for J; bases not matched to a gene: 11. Germline V gene data show CDR1 as KGHSH and CDR2 as LQKENI. The CDR3 has 16 amino acids. DNA of the CDR3: TGTGCCAGCTCACCCCTATTGACAGGGAAGGGCACTGAAGCTTTCTTT. Protein: CASSPLLTGKGTEAFF.

The genes are TRBV5-1 and TRBJ2-5; 9 positions agree with TRBD2. CDR3 size: 15 residues. Per germline, CDR1 SGHRS and CDR2 YFSETQ. V was pared by 0 bases and J by 5 bases, with 5 bases of the junction left unmatched. The CDR3 DNA follows: TGCGCCAGCAGCTTGGGGCTAGCGGGGCACGAGACCCAGTACTTC. Protein product: CASSLGLAGHETQYF.

The rearrangement uses TRBV30 and TRBJ1-1; D is undetermined. Germline CDR1 is GTSNPN and CDR2 is SVGIG (reference sequence). With 2 bases removed from V and 1 base from J, the gap between germline ends came to 5 bases. The CDR3 has 12 residues. CDR3 coding DNA: TGTGCCTGGAGTCCCCGGAACACTGAAGCTTTCTTT. The encoded protein is CAWSPRNTEAFF.

This clone has a single count. V usage is TRBV19 and J usage is TRBJ2-3, with 7 bases matching TRBD1. CDR1 and CDR2 (germline): LNHDA, SQIVND (reference sequence). V was pared by 3 bases and J by 6 bases, with 9 bases of the junction left unmatched. The CDR3 totals 15 residues. The CDR3 DNA sequence: TGTGCCAGTAGTATTTCCGACAGGGAAGGGGATACGCAGTATTTT. Its translation is CASSISDREGDTQYF. The full variable domain, in which reference TRBV19 and TRBJ2-3 provide the parts outside the CDR3, is DGGITQSPKYLFRKEGQNVTLSCEQNLNHDAMYWYRQDPGQGLRLIYYSQIVNDFQKGDIAEGYSVSREKKESFPLTVTSAQKNPTAFYLCASSISDREGDTQYFGPGTRLTVL.

This chain connects TRBV7-9 to TRBJ2-2; 8 bases map to TRBD1. Looked up from germline, CDR1 is SEHNR and CDR2 is FQNEAQ (reference sequence). The CDR3 covers 14 residues. Unmatched junction bases numbered 6, after V lost 5 bases and J lost 7 bases. The CDR3, as DNA: TGTGCCAGCAGCACCGAGACAGGGGTCGGGGAGCTGTTTTTT. This gives the protein CASSTETGVGELFF.

This clone was picked up a small number of times. This chain connects TRBV11-2 to TRBJ2-2; tentatively, D is TRBD2 (6 bases). CDR1 SGHAT and CDR2 FQNNGV come from the germline V gene. The CDR3 contains 12 residues. Trimming removed 5 bases at V and 7 bases at J, with 8 bases between. DNA of the CDR3: TGTGCCAGCAGCCGGGACTTCGGGGAGCTGTTTTTT. Its protein is CASSRDFGELFF. Full variable domain (rest looked up from reference TRBV11-2 and TRBJ2-2): EAGVAQSPRYKIIEKRQSVAFWCNPISGHATLYWYQQILGQGPKLLIQFQNNGVVDDSQLPKDRFSAERLKGVDSTLKIQPAKLEDSAVYLCASSRDFGELFFGEGSRLTVL.

The chain joins TRBV7-4 to TRBJ2-1; 9 bases map to TRBD2. The CDR3 covers 17 residues. In germline, CDR1 is SGHVT, CDR2 SQSDAQ. Germline trimming cut 6 bases from V and 3 bases from J; bases unmatched to any gene: 12. CDR3 nucleotide sequence: TGTGCCAGCAGTCACTCGGGCGGGGGGGTTGGCTACAATGAGCAGTTCTTC. Protein product: CASSHSGGGVGYNEQFF.

This rearrangement joins TRBV7-2 to TRBJ2-7, with 9 bases aligning to TRBD1. Germline CDR1 is SGHTA and CDR2 is FQGNSA. Trimming removed 6 bases from V and 3 bases from J; junction bases left unmatched: 6. The CDR3 consists of 14 residues. This CDR3 reads CASRSGTGSYEQYF. The CDR3 nucleotides are TGTGCCAGCAGATCCGGGACAGGGAGCTACGAGCAGTACTTC.

This sequence joins TRBV27 and TRBJ2-2, with 9 bases that match TRBD2. CDR1 and CDR2 from the germline V gene are MNHEY and SMNVEV (reference sequence). The V segment lost 5 bases and the J segment 4 bases; nucleotides outside the gene matches: 2. The CDR3 sequence is 14 residues long. CDR3 DNA sequence: TGTGCCAGCAGTAGGGGACTAGCCACCGGGGAGCTGTTTTTT. Translating gives CASSRGLATGELFF.

This rearrangement joins TRBV6-4 to TRBJ2-1, with TRBD2 as a possible D gene (5 bases). Germline CDR1 is MRHNA and CDR2 is SNTAGT. The V end lost 2 bases, the J end lost 9 bases, and 5 bases lay between the germline ends. The CDR3 loop spans 11 amino acids. In DNA, the CDR3 is TGTGCCAGCAGTGACGAGGGTGAGCAGTTCTTC. The encoded protein is CASSDEGEQFF.

The CDR3 is CACPGSTNEKLFF. DNA for the CDR3: TGTGCCTGCCCAGGGTCAACTAATGAAAAACTGTTTTTT. The chain couples TRBV30 to TRBJ1-4, with D perhaps matching TRBD1 (5 bases). The CDR3 totals 13 residues. Germline CDR1 GTSNPN, CDR2 SVGIG (reference sequence). Trimming removed 6 bases at V and 0 bases at J, with 8 bases between.

The rearrangement joins TRBV7-2 to TRBJ1-3, with TRBD1 as a possible D gene (5 bases). Germline-derived CDR1 and CDR2 are SGHTA and FQGNSA. Between the trimmed V and J ends, which lost 5 bases and 3 bases, there was a span of 11 bases. This CDR3 has 14 amino acids. The CDR3: CASSPQGGGNTIYF. The CDR3 nucleotides are TGTGCCAGCAGCCCCCAGGGAGGTGGAAACACCATATATTTT.

V gene TRBV5-6 combines with J gene TRBJ1-5; D gene ambiguous. Trimming took off 4 bases at V and 9 bases at J, with 11 bases between the two ends. CDR3 length: 12 amino acids. Germline CDR1 reads SGHDT; CDR2 reads YYEEEE. The DNA of the CDR3 is TGTGCCAGCAGCGGCGGGGTTTCGCCCCAGCATTTT. It specifies CASSGGVSPQHF.

This clone was seen a single time. The V and J genes are TRBV5-1 and TRBJ2-3; 7 nucleotides agree with TRBD2. The germline CDR1 and CDR2 sequences are SGHRS and YFSETQ. The CDR3 has 16 amino acids. The trim removed 0 bases at V and 7 bases at J, leaving 11 bases unmatched. CDR3 region: CASSLDASGMGNTQYF. CDR3 in DNA: TGCGCCAGCAGCTTGGACGCTAGCGGAATGGGAAATACGCAGTATTTT.

The chain employs TRBV6-5 and TRBJ2-6; possible D gene TRBD1, 6 bases. The germline V gene encodes CDR1 MNHEY and CDR2 SVGAGI. CDR3 length: 15 residues. The V end lost 5 bases, the J end lost 0 bases, and 8 bases lay between the germline ends. The chain's CDR3 is CASSVQGSGANVLTF. The CDR3 DNA reads as TGTGCCAGCAGTGTACAGGGCTCTGGGGCCAACGTCCTGACTTTC.